This TCR beta chain is from a study of blood T cell repertoires in COVID-19. Study processing details: For nucleated cells, counts were estimated from reference gene primer amplification. Produced via immunoSEQ multiplex PCR; TCRdb's table is partial and in-frame only. The D gene and trimming were derived from the DNA, and the V and J assignments and clone size from that table. The sample has tens of thousands of clones, approximately 85% seen once. V shed 4 bases and J shed 3 bases, with 11 bases lying between them. From germline, CDR1 is SGHNT and CDR2 YYREEE (reference sequence). CDR3 size: 14 residues.

V usage is TRBV5-4 and J usage is TRBJ1-3; unclear D gene. Sequenced sample: peripheral blood. This TCR came from a woman of 80 years or more with active or convalescent COVID-19. The CDR3 region is CASSNAGFGNTIYF. CDR3 DNA: TGTGCCAGCAGCAATGCGGGTTTTGGAAACACCATATATTTT.